Below, 9 T cell receptor beta chains from the same sample are listed, as sequenced in a study of PD-L1 blockade in urothelial cancer. Assay: immunoSEQ multiplex PCR; the TCRdb copy retains only in-frame clones and omits some. The sample contains some 80,000 clones, approximately 80% of which appear only once. Regarding time point: pretreatment peripheral blood. Specimen: PBMCs, collected around atezolizumab (anti-PD-L1) treatment. The receptors come from a man in his forties with urothelial cancer.

The V and J genes are TRBV6-5 and TRBJ1-1, with TRBD1 matching 9 bases. The CDR3 consists of 14 residues. CDR1 and CDR2 from the germline V gene are MNHEY and SVGAGI. Trimming at V came to 5 bases and at J to 5 bases, leaving 6 bases not matched to a gene. The CDR3: CASSLGQGRTEAFF. In DNA, the CDR3 is TGTGCCAGCAGTCTTGGACAGGGGAGAACTGAAGCTTTCTTT.

This clone has a single count. The chain uses TRBV19 and TRBJ1-1; 7 bases align to TRBD1. The CDR3 totals 14 residues. Trimming took 7 bases from V and 4 from J; bases not matched to a gene: 9. CDR1 LNHDA and CDR2 SQIVND come from the germline V gene (reference sequence). The CDR3 DNA reads TGTGCCAGTACCCGCAGACAGGGTGTCACTGAAGCTTTCTTT. It specifies CASTRRQGVTEAFF.

The chain recombines TRBV2 with TRBJ2-7, with 7 bases that match TRBD1. Germline CDR1 SNHLY, CDR2 FYNNEI. This CDR3 spans 12 amino acids. After removal of 6 bases from V and 5 bases from J, the junction contained 4 bases not matched to a gene. The DNA for the CDR3 is TGTGCCAGCAGGCCGACAGGGAACGAGCAGTACTTC. Protein sequence: CASRPTGNEQYF.

This chain connects TRBV27 to TRBJ2-1; 8 positions agree with TRBD2. This CDR3 region has 15 residues. CDR1 is MNHEY, CDR2 SMNVEV, per germline (reference sequence). V lost 8 bases and J lost 2; bases outside the gene matches: 8. The CDR3, as DNA: TGTGCCAGCTCCCCTCCGGGAGGGCCCTACAATGAGCAGTTCTTC. Translation: CASSPPGGPYNEQFF.

This clone was counted only a few times. In DNA form, the CDR3 reads TGTGCCAGCAGCCCTACAGGGCGGCTCTACAATGAGCAGTTCTTC. Protein sequence: CASSPTGRLYNEQFF. The chain links TRBV28 to TRBJ2-1; TRBD1 is a possible D gene (6 bases). The germline V gene has CDR1 MDHEN and CDR2 SYDVKM. CDR3 length: 15 amino acids. The V gene lost 6 bases and the J gene lost 3 bases, with 15 bases spanning the gap. The full variable domain, rest sourced from reference TRBV28 and TRBJ2-1, is DVKVTQSSRYLVKRTGEKVFLECVQDMDHENMFWYRQDPGLGLRLIYFSYDVKMKEKGDIPEGYSVSREKKERFSLILESASTNQTSMYLCASSPTGRLYNEQFFGPGTRLTVL.

The chain recombines TRBV5-1 with TRBJ2-1; D may be TRBD1 (6 bases). V was clipped by 3 bases and J by 9 bases, with 13 bases between them. The CDR3 totals 13 residues. CDR1 SGHRS and CDR2 YFSETQ come from the germline V gene. The CDR3 sequence: CASSSRGLGEQFF. The CDR3 coding sequence is TGCGCCAGCAGCTCCAGGGGATTGGGTGAGCAGTTCTTC. Looking up the rest from reference TRBV5-1 and TRBJ2-1 gives the full variable domain: KAGVTQTPRYLIKTRGQQVTLSCSPISGHRSVSWYQQTPGQGLQFLFEYFSETQRNKGNFPGRFSGRQFSNSRSEMNVSTLELGDSALYLCASSSRGLGEQFFGPGTRLTVL.

This clone appeared once. The V call is TRBV6-5, the J call TRBJ2-7; a possible D gene is TRBD1 (7 bases). V was trimmed by 7 bases and J by 8 bases, leaving 21 bases between them. The CDR3 contains 14 residues. Per the germline V gene, CDR1 is MNHEY and CDR2 is SVGAGI. Here the CDR3 reads CASTGDRVVQKQYF. CDR3 nucleotides: TGTGCCAGCACGGGAGACAGGGTGGTCCAGAAGCAGTACTTC.

The count of this clone is one. This chain connects TRBV27 to TRBJ2-6; no clear D. There are 15 residues in the CDR3. Germline V gene lookup returns CDR1 MNHEY and CDR2 SMNVEV (reference sequence). V lost 10 bases, J lost 0 bases, and 13 bases lay in between. CDR3 DNA: TGTGCCAAGGTAGCACGAACCTCTGGGGCCAACGTCCTGACTTTC. Translated, it gives CAKVARTSGANVLTF. Drawing the rest from reference TRBV27 and TRBJ2-6, the complete variable domain is EAQVTQNPRYLITVTGKKLTVTCSQNMNHEYMSWYRQDPGLGLRQIYYSMNVEVTDKGDVPEGYKVSRKEKRNFPLILESPSPNQTSLYFCAKVARTSGANVLTFGAGSRLTVL.

The chain uses TRBV19 and TRBJ2-7, with D perhaps TRBD1 (6 bases). The germline V gene encodes CDR1 LNHDA and CDR2 SQIVND (reference sequence). The V and J ends lost 10 bases and 3 bases respectively, with 19 bases between them. CDR3 size: 14 residues. In DNA, the CDR3 is TGTGCCACAAAAGGGGGTACTGGGAACTACGAGCAGTACTTC. Residues: CATKGGTGNYEQYF.